The 6 T cell receptor beta chains listed next were all sequenced from one sample in a study of high-grade serous ovarian cancer treatment subgroups. Sequenced by immunoSEQ multiplex PCR; TCRdb stores in-frame clones only, minus some. The sample includes over 9,000 clones, roughly nine tenths of them seen just once. Tumor samples were taken before definitive surgery or chemotherapy. The specimen sequenced was tumor tissue. Receptors originate from a human donor with high-grade serous ovarian cancer.

V and J are TRBV19 and TRBJ2-7; tentative D call: TRBD1 (5 bases). In germline, CDR1 is LNHDA, CDR2 SQIVND (reference sequence). The CDR3 runs 14 residues. Trimming removed 6 bases at V and 1 base at J, with 13 bases between. Here the CDR3 DNA reads TGTGCCAGTAGCCTCAGGGCAGCTTCCTACGAGCAGTACTTC. Its protein is CASSLRAASYEQYF.

This clone appeared a few times. The chain couples TRBV5-4 to TRBJ1-2; D remains ambiguous. CDR1 SGHNT and CDR2 YYREEE come from the germline V gene (reference sequence). Trimming took off 4 bases at V and 5 bases at J, with 9 bases between the two ends. The CDR3 is 12 residues long. CDR3 in amino acids: CASSREPYGYTF. CDR3 coding DNA: TGTGCCAGCAGCCGGGAGCCGTATGGCTACACCTTC.

The chain recombines TRBV4-1 with TRBJ1-4; no clear D. This CDR3 has 14 amino acids. Germline CDR1 is MGHRA and CDR2 is YSYEKL. V shed 4 bases and J shed 7 bases, with 13 bases lying between them. The CDR3, as DNA: TGCGCCAGCAGCCTAGAAGAGCGAGCTGAAAAACTGTTTTTT. This codes for CASSLEERAEKLFF.

The chain uses TRBV13 and TRBJ2-5; 8 nucleotides line up with TRBD2. This CDR3 comprises 19 residues. The V gene end was trimmed by 3 bases and the J gene end by 3 bases; junction bases not matched to a gene: 18. Germline V gene data show CDR1 as PRHDT and CDR2 as FYEKMQ (reference sequence). The CDR3 nucleotides are TGTGCCAGCAGCTTCCAAGCGGGAGTATATATGGGGGATAAAGAGACCCAGTACTTC. Protein: CASSFQAGVYMGDKETQYF.

The chain carries TRBV6-5 and TRBJ1-2; D unresolved. Germline assignment: CDR1 MNHEY and CDR2 SVGAGI. Trimming shortened V by 6 bases and J by 7 bases, and 15 bases separated the two germline ends. The CDR3 totals 13 residues. CDR3 loop: CASRKDSIFGYTF. The CDR3 DNA follows: TGTGCCAGCAGGAAGGATTCAATTTTTGGCTACACCTTC.

The chain joins TRBV5-4 to TRBJ1-4; 10 bases are a match to TRBD1. V dropped 0 bases and J dropped 8; count of bases not matched to a gene: 7. The CDR3 sequence is 16 residues long. CDR1 and CDR2 from the germline V gene are SGHNT and YYREEE (reference sequence). The CDR3 DNA is TGTGCCAGCAGCTTGGCCGTCGGGACAGGGGTCGAAAAACTGTTTTTT. Amino acids: CASSLAVGTGVEKLFF. Combining the CDR3 with reference TRBV5-4 and TRBJ1-4 gives the whole variable domain ETGVTQSPTHLIKTRGQQVTLRCSSQSGHNTVSWYQQALGQGPQFIFQYYREEENGRGNFPPRFSGLQFPNYSSELNVNALELDDSALYLCASSLAVGTGVEKLFFGSGTQLSVL.